The rows below give T cell receptor beta chains drawn from one sample of a study of shared clonotypes between healthy human individuals. TCRdb's copy holds only in-frame clones and misses some; the assay was immunoSEQ multiplex PCR. The sample includes 2 million to 2.5 million clones, under 95% of them seen just once. The sequenced sample was naive CD4+ T cells from PBMCs. These receptors all come from a young man in good health. Some clones in this sample may be carry-over from other donors' samples. Each CDR3 is given with its conserved first and last residue. A D gene is named only where the DNA matches it firmly. For some rows the clone size is stated as once, few or many, or as a class when expanded; others skip it.

v_gene	j_gene	abundance	d_gene	CDR3aa	CDR3nt
TRBV29-1	TRBJ2-7	once	-	CSVRLQGSRGEQYF	TGCAGCGTTCGTCTGCAGGGCAGTCGGGGCGAGCAGTACTTC
TRBV13	TRBJ1-1	-	-	CANARRNTEAFF	TGTGCCAATGCGCGAAGGAACACTGAAGCTTTCTTT
TRBV4-1	TRBJ2-7	-	-	CASSQPGQRSSYEQYF	TGCGCCAGCAGCCAACCTGGACAGCGGAGCTCCTACGAGCAGTACTTC
TRBV5-6	TRBJ1-2	-	TRBD1	CASSPTKGSRGPGGYTF	TGTGCCAGCAGCCCAACCAAGGGGTCCAGGGGGCCGGGTGGCTACACCTTC
TRBV21-1	TRBJ1-1	few	-	CASSKAVGVNTEAFF	TGTGCCAGCAGCAAAGCGGTAGGGGTGAACACTGAAGCTTTCTTT
TRBV5-8	TRBJ1-4	-	-	CASSLGTLVDEKLFF	TGTGCCAGCAGCTTAGGGACCCTTGTGGATGAAAAACTGTTTTTT
TRBV30	TRBJ1-1	-	TRBD1	CACRTGGDAEAFF	TGTGCCTGCCGGACAGGGGGTGATGCTGAAGCTTTCTTT
TRBV7-2	TRBJ1-5	-	-	CASSLTNSNQPQHF	TGTGCCAGCAGTTTGACTAATAGCAATCAGCCCCAGCATTTT
TRBV7-6	TRBJ1-3	-	-	CASSFSQAGNTIYF	TGTGCCAGCAGCTTTAGCCAGGCTGGAAACACCATATATTTT
TRBV5-4	TRBJ2-7	-	-	CASSLGPAGAQSEQYF	TGTGCCAGCAGCTTGGGACCAGCAGGGGCGCAGAGCGAGCAGTACTTC
TRBV14	TRBJ1-2	few	-	CASSPYPGLLNYGYTF	TGTGCCAGCAGTCCTTACCCGGGACTCCTAAACTATGGCTACACCTTC
TRBV7-2	TRBJ1-4	-	-	CASSSTATINEKLFF	TGTGCCAGCAGCTCTACGGCGACCATAAATGAAAAACTGTTTTTT
TRBV7-3	TRBJ2-2	-	TRBD1	CASSQTGANTGELFF	TGTGCCAGCAGTCAGACAGGGGCTAACACCGGGGAGCTGTTTTTT
TRBV27	TRBJ1-1	-	-	CASSSPTAGGAEAFF	TGTGCCAGCAGTTCCCCGACTGCCGGAGGGGCTGAAGCTTTCTTT
TRBV28	TRBJ1-1	-	TRBD1	CASSSPRTGGMNTEAFF	TGTGCCAGCAGTTCCCCCCGGACAGGGGGGATGAACACTGAAGCTTTCTTT
TRBV11-2	TRBJ2-1	-	-	CASSLEVGEQFF	TGTGCCAGCAGCTTAGAGGTAGGTGAGCAGTTCTTC
TRBV25-1	TRBJ2-1	-	TRBD2	CASSHRGGSYNEQFF	TGTGCCAGCAGCCACCGGGGCGGGAGCTACAATGAGCAGTTCTTC
TRBV12-5	TRBJ2-1	-	TRBD1	CASGLGTGMGNEQFF	TGTGCTAGTGGTTTGGGGACAGGGATGGGTAATGAGCAGTTCTTC
TRBV6-5	TRBJ2-5	-	-	CASSLATEETQYF	TGTGCCAGCAGTTTAGCGACGGAAGAGACCCAGTACTTC
TRBV5-1	TRBJ1-1	few	-	CASSAQGANTEAFF	TGCGCCAGCAGCGCCCAAGGCGCGAACACTGAAGCTTTCTTT
TRBV6-1	TRBJ2-2	-	-	CASSKQGGNTGELFF	TGTGCCAGCAGTAAGCAGGGGGGGAACACCGGGGAGCTGTTTTTT
TRBV18	TRBJ1-2	-	-	CASSPNSNYGYTF	TGTGCCAGCTCACCAAACAGTAACTATGGCTACACCTTC
TRBV4-1	TRBJ1-2	-	-	CASSQGGSGPWDYGYTF	TGCGCCAGCAGCCAAGGTGGGTCCGGGCCCTGGGACTATGGCTACACCTTC
TRBV4-1	TRBJ2-5	-	TRBD2	CASSLLAGVETQYF	TGCGCCAGCAGCCTACTAGCGGGAGTGGAGACCCAGTACTTC
TRBV19	TRBJ2-3	-	TRBD2	CASTLAGVKSTDTQYF	TGTGCCAGTACTCTAGCGGGAGTTAAGAGCACAGATACGCAGTATTTT
TRBV30	TRBJ1-1	few	-	CAWSVGLNTEAFF	TGTGCCTGGAGTGTGGGCCTTAACACTGAAGCTTTCTTT
TRBV5-1	TRBJ2-7	-	-	CASSPGDLRGEQYF	TGCGCCAGCAGCCCGGGGGACCTACGGGGCGAGCAGTACTTC
TRBV18	TRBJ2-5	-	TRBD2	CASSPRGGTSGQETQYF	TGTGCCAGCTCACCCCGCGGCGGGACTAGCGGCCAAGAGACCCAGTACTTC
TRBV5-1	TRBJ2-7	few	TRBD1	CASSTGTGSYEQYF	TGCGCCAGCAGCACCGGGACAGGGTCCTACGAGCAGTACTTC
TRBV5-1	TRBJ2-3	-	TRBD2	CASHRGPGTSADTQYF	TGCGCCAGCCACCGGGGACCCGGGACTAGCGCAGATACGCAGTATTTT
TRBV7-2	TRBJ2-1	-	-	CASSLGSGSYNEQFF	TGTGCCAGCAGCCTAGGTAGCGGTTCCTACAATGAGCAGTTCTTC
TRBV6-1	TRBJ1-1	-	TRBD1	CASTSTAGGWTEAFF	TGTGCCAGCACCTCCACTGCAGGGGGCTGGACTGAAGCTTTCTTT
TRBV5-1	TRBJ2-7	-	-	CASSLGGLLNEQYF	TGCGCCAGCAGCTTGGGCGGACTTCTTAACGAGCAGTACTTC
TRBV6-1	TRBJ2-7	few	-	CASKQGLRAYEQYF	TGTGCCAGCAAACAAGGACTTAGGGCTTACGAGCAGTACTTC
TRBV7-2	TRBJ1-2	-	-	CASSPTAGVYTF	TGTGCCAGCAGCCCCACTGCGGGGGTCTACACCTTC
TRBV4-3	TRBJ1-2	-	-	CASSQIGRDYTF	TGCGCCAGCAGCCAAATAGGCCGGGACTACACCTTC
TRBV7-8	TRBJ1-2	once	-	CASSLRIWVTESYGYTF	TGTGCCAGCAGCTTAAGAATTTGGGTTACAGAAAGTTATGGCTACACCTTC
TRBV28	TRBJ1-5	once	-	CASSYPGGGQPQHF	TGTGCCAGCAGTTACCCCGGTGGGGGTCAGCCCCAGCATTTT
TRBV9	TRBJ2-1	-	-	CASSPRQSGVFNEQFF	TGTGCCAGCAGCCCACGGCAGTCGGGGGTGTTTAATGAGCAGTTCTTC
TRBV7-3	TRBJ2-3	-	-	CASSLGVVGDTQYF	TGTGCCAGCAGCTTAGGCGTAGTCGGAGATACGCAGTATTTT